The 28 T cell receptor beta chains listed next were all sequenced from one sample in a study of cytomegalovirus exposure and HLA in healthy donors. The assay was immunoSEQ multiplex PCR, and TCRdb's table has in-frame clones only and misses some. The sample gives 43,000 or so clones, about 93% of which show up once; 5.5% to 6.5% is in the top ten. Source material: PBMCs. All receptors derive from a man aged 18 to 29 in good health and CMV-seronegative.

V is TRBV6-5 and J is TRBJ2-3, with D perhaps matching TRBD1 (6 bases). The CDR3 totals 14 residues. Germline lookup yields CDR1 MNHEY and CDR2 SVGAGI. Deletions cut 5 bases from V and 6 bases from J, with 15 bases between. CDR3 protein: CASSKDSAWDTQYF. CDR3 DNA: TGTGCCAGCAGTAAGGACAGTGCTTGGGATACGCAGTATTTT.

V is TRBV5-4 and J is TRBJ1-4; D might be TRBD1 (6 bases). CDR1 SGHNT and CDR2 YYREEE come from the germline V gene (reference sequence). The V end was cut by 0 bases, the J end by 8 bases, with 17 bases between. The CDR3 sequence is 16 residues long. CDR3 loop: CASSLGVGGSREKLFF. CDR3 nucleotide sequence: TGTGCCAGCAGCTTGGGGGTAGGGGGATCGAGAGAAAAACTGTTTTTT.

The genes are TRBV9 and TRBJ1-2; 12 nucleotides agree with TRBD1. Per the germline V gene, CDR1 is SGDLS and CDR2 is YYNGEE. CDR3 length: 16 amino acids. With 2 bases clipped from V and 4 bases from J, the junction kept 6 bases outside the gene matches. For the CDR3, the DNA is TGTGCCAGCAGCGTCTCGCCGGGACAGGGGGCCTATGGCTACACCTTC. Translating it yields CASSVSPGQGAYGYTF. Full variable domain (outside the CDR3, taken from reference TRBV9 and TRBJ1-2): DSGVTQTPKHLITATGQRVTLRCSPRSGDLSVYWYQQSLDQGLQFLIQYYNGEERAKGNILERFSAQQFPDLHSELNLSSLELGDSALYFCASSVSPGQGAYGYTFGSGTRLTVV.

J is TRBJ1-2 and V is TRBV2, with 7 bases aligning to TRBD1. The CDR3 totals 14 residues. Germline CDR1 SNHLY, CDR2 FYNNEI. Trimming cost V 4 bases and J 5 bases; bases outside gene matches: 7. The CDR3 DNA follows: TGTGCCAGCAGTGTGGCCAGGGGGAGGTATGGCTACACCTTC. Encoded protein: CASSVARGRYGYTF.

This sequence joins TRBV19 and TRBJ2-1, with a possible D match to TRBD2 (6 bases). V lost 3 bases to trimming and J lost 2 bases, with 17 bases between them. The germline CDR1 and CDR2 sequences are LNHDA and SQIVND (reference sequence). The CDR3 is 17 amino acids. The CDR3 coding sequence is TGTGCCAGTAGTATGACTGTCCGGGCGGGACCCTACAATGAGCAGTTCTTC. Translation gives CASSMTVRAGPYNEQFF.

This clone showed up just once. V and J are TRBV9 and TRBJ2-3; no firm D call. Trimming took 3 bases from V and 5 from J, leaving 4 bases between them. The CDR3 extends over 11 amino acids. From germline, CDR1 is SGDLS and CDR2 YYNGEE. The CDR3 region is CASSGLDTQYF. Here the CDR3 DNA reads TGTGCCAGCAGCGGGCTAGATACGCAGTATTTT.

The rearrangement uses TRBV5-1 and TRBJ2-1, with TRBD2 identical over 9 bases. V was pared by 0 bases and J by 0 bases, with 4 bases of the junction left unmatched. There are 17 residues in the CDR3. Germline V gene data show CDR1 as SGHRS and CDR2 as YFSETQ. CDR3 sequence: CASSLGLAVNSYNEQFF. The DNA of the CDR3 is TGCGCCAGCAGCTTGGGACTAGCGGTTAACTCCTACAATGAGCAGTTCTTC.

The rearrangement links TRBV5-1 to TRBJ2-3; 9 bases map to TRBD1. V was pared by 4 bases and J by 3 bases, with 3 bases of the junction left unmatched. This CDR3 region has 14 residues. The germline gives CDR1 SGHRS, CDR2 YFSETQ. CDR3 region: CASSPGTGTDTQYF. In DNA form, the CDR3 reads TGCGCCAGCAGCCCCGGGACAGGGACAGATACGCAGTATTTT.

The rearrangement joins TRBV28 to TRBJ2-1, with 10 bases lining up with TRBD2. The ends lost 6 bases at V and 5 bases at J; junction bases unmatched: 4. CDR3 length equals 14 residues. Germline V gene lookup returns CDR1 MDHEN and CDR2 SYDVKM. In nucleotides, the CDR3 is TGTGCCAGCAGACTAGCGGGACAGAACAATGAGCAGTTCTTC. Amino acid sequence: CASRLAGQNNEQFF.

V gene TRBV4-1 combines with J gene TRBJ2-5; 8 nucleotides align to TRBD1. The germline gives CDR1 MGHRA, CDR2 YSYEKL. The CDR3 has 17 amino acids. After removal of 0 bases from V and 5 bases from J, the junction contained 11 bases not matched to a gene. The CDR3 DNA reads as TGCGCCAGCAGCCAAGAATCAGGGGGCGTTGGTTCGGAGACCCAGTACTTC. Its translation: CASSQESGGVGSETQYF.

The table lists this clone with a count of one. The chain joins TRBV6-5 to TRBJ2-1; 7 bases map to TRBD2. Trimming took 7 bases from V and 9 from J; bases not matched to a gene: 9. Per germline, CDR1 MNHEY and CDR2 SVGAGI. The CDR3 covers 13 residues. The CDR3 loop reads CASNQRGIGEQFF. In nucleotides, the CDR3 is TGTGCCAGCAACCAGCGGGGAATCGGTGAGCAGTTCTTC.

The rearrangement uses TRBV2 and TRBJ2-5, with 7 nucleotides matching TRBD2. This CDR3 is built from 20 residues. The germline CDR1 and CDR2 sequences are SNHLY and FYNNEI. J was trimmed by 4 bases and V by 7 bases; bases with no gene match: 27. The CDR3 region is CASKRRIIGGSTASSETQYF. For the CDR3, the DNA is TGTGCCAGCAAGAGGAGGATTATTGGCGGGAGTACGGCGTCATCAGAGACCCAGTACTTC.

The V and J genes are TRBV28 and TRBJ1-5, with D hard to call. The CDR3 sequence is 14 residues long. The V gene lost 6 bases and the J gene lost 6 bases, with 15 bases spanning the gap. Looked up from germline, CDR1 is MDHEN and CDR2 is SYDVKM. This chain's CDR3 is CASRDPRVSQPQHF. The CDR3 DNA reads TGTGCCAGCAGGGATCCGAGGGTCTCTCAGCCCCAGCATTTT.

This chain uses TRBV6-1 with TRBJ2-7; tentatively, D is TRBD1 (5 bases). Germline CDR1 reads MNHNS; CDR2 reads SASEGT. The CDR3 spans 13 residues. With 5 bases removed from V and 2 bases from J, the gap between germline ends came to 10 bases. CDR3 residues: CASSPRGPYEQYF. The DNA of the CDR3 is TGTGCCAGCAGTCCTAGGGGCCCCTACGAGCAGTACTTC.

J is TRBJ2-3 and V is TRBV4-2; 9 positions match TRBD2. CDR1 is LGHNA and CDR2 is YNFKEQ in the germline V gene. The junction had 1 base not matched to a gene; V was cut back by 5 bases and J by 1 base. The CDR3 is made up of 14 amino acids. As DNA, the CDR3 is TGTGCCAGCAGCTTAGCGGGGGGCACAGATACGCAGTATTTT. Protein sequence: CASSLAGGTDTQYF.

The chain recombines TRBV14 with TRBJ2-7, with 9 bases matching TRBD1. After removal of 4 bases from V and 6 bases from J, the junction contained 4 bases not matched to a gene. CDR3 length: 13 amino acids. The germline V gene encodes CDR1 SGHDN and CDR2 FVKESK. CDR3 loop: CASSLDRGSEQYF. CDR3 sequence (DNA): TGTGCCAGCAGCCTTGACAGGGGGTCCGAGCAGTACTTC.

Of note for this clone: Other DNA sequences in the sample encode the same CDR3. The chain carries TRBV6-1 and TRBJ2-2; 8 bases line up with TRBD1. Germline loops: CDR1 MNHNS, CDR2 SASEGT. The CDR3 is made up of 18 amino acids. The V and J ends lost 3 bases and 8 bases, in that order; junction bases with no gene match: 17. CDR3 sequence: CASSDRSISGGAGGELFF. In DNA form, the CDR3 reads TGTGCCAGCAGTGATAGGAGTATCTCAGGGGGCGCAGGGGGGGAGCTGTTTTTT.

This clone was recorded once. The CDR3 sequence: CASSLDGGSRILDGYTF. Written as DNA, the CDR3 is TGTGCCAGCAGCTTAGATGGAGGGAGTAGAATCCTGGATGGCTACACCTTC. The chain employs TRBV7-9 and TRBJ1-2; D gene unclear. V gave up 1 base and J gave up 6 bases, with 21 bases separating them. Per germline, CDR1 SEHNR and CDR2 FQNEAQ (reference sequence). The CDR3 has 17 amino acids.

The chain recombines TRBV7-3 with TRBJ2-7, with 8 bases matching TRBD2. This CDR3 has 16 residues. V was pared by 0 bases and J by 1 base, with 5 bases of the junction left unmatched. CDR1 and CDR2 from the germline V gene are SGHTA and FQGTGA. Here the CDR3 DNA reads TGTGCCAGCAGCTTAACTCCGGCGGGAGGATCCTACGAGCAGTACTTC. Amino acids: CASSLTPAGGSYEQYF.

The chain is built from TRBV28 and TRBJ2-1, with D unclear. Trimming removed 3 bases at V and 6 bases at J, with 6 bases between. The CDR3 totals 12 residues. Germline V lookup: CDR1 MDHEN, CDR2 SYDVKM. The CDR3 nucleotides read TGTGCCAGCAGTTTTACTCTCAATGAGCAGTTCTTC. It codes for CASSFTLNEQFF. Supplemented by reference TRBV28 and TRBJ2-1, the full variable domain reads DVKVTQSSRYLVKRTGEKVFLECVQDMDHENMFWYRQDPGLGLRLIYFSYDVKMKEKGDIPEGYSVSREKKERFSLILESASTNQTSMYLCASSFTLNEQFFGPGTRLTVL.

The gene calls are TRBV11-1 and TRBJ1-1; TRBD1 agrees at 7 bases. The CDR3 runs 14 residues. Germline trimming cut 4 bases from V and 1 base from J; bases unmatched to any gene: 3. CDR1 and CDR2 from the germline V gene are SGHAT and FQDESV (reference sequence). DNA of the CDR3: TGTGCCAGCAGCTCAGGGACAGCGAACACTGAAGCTTTCTTT. It codes for CASSSGTANTEAFF. The full variable domain, with the rest looked up from reference TRBV11-1 and TRBJ1-1, is EAEVAQSPRYKITEKSQAVAFWCDPISGHATLYWYRQILGQGPELLVQFQDESVVDDSQLPKDRFSAERLKGVDSTLKIQPAELGDSAMYLCASSSGTANTEAFFGQGTRLTVV.

This clone was recorded once. The CDR3 spells CASRGVQGGFTDTQYF. The CDR3 nucleotides read TGTGCCAGCAGGGGGGTACAGGGTGGTTTCACAGATACGCAGTATTTT. The chain combines TRBV27 with TRBJ2-3, with a tentative D call TRBD1 (6 bases). This CDR3 has 16 amino acids. CDR1 and CDR2 (germline): MNHEY, SMNVEV (reference sequence). V shed 6 bases and J shed 2 bases, with 18 bases lying between them.

The rearrangement uses TRBV9 and TRBJ1-4; TRBD1 agrees at 7 bases. This CDR3 region has 18 residues. Germline trimming cut 0 bases from V and 2 bases from J; bases unmatched to any gene: 10. Germline assignment: CDR1 SGDLS and CDR2 YYNGEE. Written as DNA, the CDR3 is TGTGCCAGCAGCGTAGGGGATGGGACAGTTATGACTAATGAAAAACTGTTTTTT. Translation: CASSVGDGTVMTNEKLFF. Full variable domain (outside the CDR3, taken from reference TRBV9 and TRBJ1-4): DSGVTQTPKHLITATGQRVTLRCSPRSGDLSVYWYQQSLDQGLQFLIQYYNGEERAKGNILERFSAQQFPDLHSELNLSSLELGDSALYFCASSVGDGTVMTNEKLFFGSGTQLSVL.

The CDR3 DNA sequence: TGTGCCAGCAGTAGCTACAGGGCTCTCTCTGGAAACACCATATATTTT. Translating it yields CASSSYRALSGNTIYF. This rearrangement joins TRBV6-6 to TRBJ1-3; D may be TRBD1 (6 bases). CDR3 length: 16 residues. The germline V and J ends were trimmed by 5 bases and 0 bases, with 14 bases remaining between them. Germline-derived CDR1 and CDR2 are MNHNY and SVGAGI (reference sequence).

The chain couples TRBV7-8 to TRBJ2-3; 9 bases fit TRBD1. The CDR3 is 16 amino acids. The germline CDR1 and CDR2 sequences are SGHVS and FQNEAQ. The ends lost 1 base at V and 1 base at J; junction bases unmatched: 3. The CDR3 nucleotides read TGTGCCAGCAGCTTAGTGGGACAGGGAGGCACAGATACGCAGTATTTT. It is translated as CASSLVGQGGTDTQYF.

This chain links TRBV6-1 with TRBJ2-2; 7 bases align to TRBD1. Germline V gene data show CDR1 as MNHNS and CDR2 as SASEGT. Unmatched junction bases numbered 3, after V lost 7 bases and J lost 1 base. CDR3 length: 14 amino acids. CDR3 loop: CASIRQGNTGELFF. The CDR3 DNA reads as TGTGCCAGCATCCGACAGGGGAACACCGGGGAGCTGTTTTTT.

This chain connects TRBV7-9 to TRBJ1-3; no clear D gene. The CDR3 is made up of 15 amino acids. CDR1 and CDR2 (germline): SEHNR, FQNEAQ (reference sequence). The germline V and J ends were trimmed by 2 bases and 0 bases, with 8 bases remaining between them. CDR3 nucleotide sequence: TGTGCCAGCAGCTTAAGCGGCAGCTCTGGAAACACCATATATTTT. Translation: CASSLSGSSGNTIYF.

The rearrangement links TRBV18 to TRBJ1-3; D is undetermined. Trimming stripped 2 bases from V and 3 bases from J, with 23 bases between. Germline assignment: CDR1 KGHSH and CDR2 LQKENI. This CDR3 spans 19 amino acids. CDR3 nucleotide sequence: TGTGCCAGCTCACCAGCCGTCGGCAGTCCTCGATCGGGTGGAAACACCATATATTTT. Translation gives CASSPAVGSPRSGGNTIYF.